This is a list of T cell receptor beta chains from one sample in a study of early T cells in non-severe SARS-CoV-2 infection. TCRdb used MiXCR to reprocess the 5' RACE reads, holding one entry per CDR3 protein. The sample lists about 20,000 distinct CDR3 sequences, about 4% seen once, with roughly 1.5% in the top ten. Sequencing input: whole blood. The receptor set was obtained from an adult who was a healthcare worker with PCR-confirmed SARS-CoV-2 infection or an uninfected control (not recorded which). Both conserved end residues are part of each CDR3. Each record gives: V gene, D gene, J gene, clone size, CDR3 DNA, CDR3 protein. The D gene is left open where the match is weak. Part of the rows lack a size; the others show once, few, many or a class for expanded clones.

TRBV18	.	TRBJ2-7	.	TGTGCCAGCTCACCCCCGACACGGACCTACGAGCAGTACTTC	CASSPPTRTYEQYF
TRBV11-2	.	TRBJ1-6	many	TGTGCCAGCAGCTTAGATGGCCGGGTAGTTAACCACTTT	CASSLDGRVVNHF
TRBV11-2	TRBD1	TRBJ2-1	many	TGTGCCAGCAGCCAGAGGGACAGGGGTTTCAATGAGCAGTTCTTC	CASSQRDRGFNEQFF
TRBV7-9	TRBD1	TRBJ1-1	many	TGTGCCAGCAGCTTTCGACAGGGGGGCACTGAAGCTTTCTTT	CASSFRQGGTEAFF
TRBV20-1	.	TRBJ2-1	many	TGCAGCCCCCGGGGAAGGGGCTACAATGAGCAGTTCTTC	CSPRGRGYNEQFF
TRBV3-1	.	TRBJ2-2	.	TGTGCCAGCAGCCCCCCAGGCAGGGATGACACCGGGGAGCTGTTTTTT	CASSPPGRDDTGELFF
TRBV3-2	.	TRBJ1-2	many	TGTGCCAGCAGCCTTGGGGCAGACAATGGCTACACCTTC	CASSLGADNGYTF
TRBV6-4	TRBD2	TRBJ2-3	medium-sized	TGTGCCAGCAGCCGAACTAGCGGGGGCTCCGATACGCAGTATTTT	CASSRTSGGSDTQYF
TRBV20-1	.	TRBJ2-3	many	TGCAGTGCTAGAGATAGCCGTAGCACAGATACGCAGTATTTT	CSARDSRSTDTQYF
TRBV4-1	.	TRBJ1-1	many	TGCGCCAGCAGCCAAGAAGCGTCTATGAACACTGAAGCTTTCTTT	CASSQEASMNTEAFF
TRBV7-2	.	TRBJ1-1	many	TGTGCCAGCAGCTTAGTTATGGGGCGAACTGAAGCTTTCTTT	CASSLVMGRTEAFF
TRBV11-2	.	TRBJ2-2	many	TGTGCCAGCAGCCTTCGTGTGGGGCTACAGAACACCGGGGAGCTGTTTTTT	CASSLRVGLQNTGELFF
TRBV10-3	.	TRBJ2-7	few	TGTGCCATCCAGGTGGCGACAGGCAAGCAGTACTTC	CAIQVATGKQYF
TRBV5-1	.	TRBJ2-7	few	TGCGCCAGCAGCCTGGATGGGGTACGTACCTACGAGCAGTACTTC	CASSLDGVRTYEQYF
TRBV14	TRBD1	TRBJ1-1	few	TGTGCCAGCAGCCCGAAACAGGGGGGATCCACTGAAGCTTTCTTT	CASSPKQGGSTEAFF
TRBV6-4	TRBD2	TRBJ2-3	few	TGTGCCAGCAGTACTAGCGGGGGGAGCGCAGATACGCAGTATTTT	CASSTSGGSADTQYF
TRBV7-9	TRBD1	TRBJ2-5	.	TGTGCCAGCAGCTTTACAGGGGGCCAAGAGACCCAGTACTTC	CASSFTGGQETQYF
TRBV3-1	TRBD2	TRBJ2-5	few	TGTGCCAGCAGCCAAGGAGCGGGGTTGTACCAAGAGACCCAGTACTTC	CASSQGAGLYQETQYF
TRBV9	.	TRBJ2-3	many	TGTGCCAGCAGCCCCGCTAGCTGGGGGGAAAGTTTTTCGCAGTATTTT	CASSPASWGESFSQYF
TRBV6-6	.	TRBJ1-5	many	TGTGCCAGCCGGGGCGGTAGGGCATACAATCAGCCCCAGCATTTT	CASRGGRAYNQPQHF
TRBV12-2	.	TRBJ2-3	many	TGTGCAAGTCGCCTCCGACGGCCCCCAGATACGCAGTATTTT	CASRLRRPPDTQYF
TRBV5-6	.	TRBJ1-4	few	TGTGCCAGCAGCTTCGGGTTCCAGATGTACGAAAAACTGTTTTTT	CASSFGFQMYEKLFF
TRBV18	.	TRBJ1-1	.	TGTGCCAGCTCGTCCCGAGGGGAGAAGGGGACTGAAGCTTTCTTT	CASSSRGEKGTEAFF
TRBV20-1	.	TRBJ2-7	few	TGCAGTGCTAGGAGGCCGGGACTTCTATACGAGCAGTACTTC	CSARRPGLLYEQYF
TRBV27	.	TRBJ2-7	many	TGTGCCAGCAGTCCTAGGATCGCGGACGAGCAGTACTTC	CASSPRIADEQYF
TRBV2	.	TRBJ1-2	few	TGTGCCAGCAGTGTCTCCGACGTCTATGGCTACACCTTC	CASSVSDVYGYTF
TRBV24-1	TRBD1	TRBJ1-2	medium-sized	TGTGCCACCAGTGAGGGACAGGGAGGTGGCTACACCTTC	CATSEGQGGGYTF
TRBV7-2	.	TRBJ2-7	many	TGTGCCAGCAGCCACCCTCCGGGACACACATCGGGGGAGCAGTACTTC	CASSHPPGHTSGEQYF
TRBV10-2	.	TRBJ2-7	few	TGCGCCAGCAGTGACCCCTCGGAGAGGGAGCAGTACTTC	CASSDPSEREQYF
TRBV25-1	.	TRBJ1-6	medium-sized	TGTGCCAGCAGTCGAGGGACCAATTCACCCCTCCACTTT	CASSRGTNSPLHF
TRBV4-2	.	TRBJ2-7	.	TGTGCCAACAGCCAAGGTCCGGCCCCCGGGTCCTACGAGCAGTACTTC	CANSQGPAPGSYEQYF
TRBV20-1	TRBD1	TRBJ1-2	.	TGCAGTGCGGGGGACAGCAACTATGGCTACACCTTC	CSAGDSNYGYTF
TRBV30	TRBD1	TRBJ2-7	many	TGTGCCTGGAGCCGACAGGGATACTACGAGCAGTACTTC	CAWSRQGYYEQYF
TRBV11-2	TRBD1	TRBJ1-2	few	TGTGCCAGCAGCTTGACCCGACAGGGGCCTTTATACACCTTC	CASSLTRQGPLYTF
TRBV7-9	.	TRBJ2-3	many	TGTGCCAGCAGCTCACCGGAGGGGTTGATAGATACGCAGTATTTT	CASSSPEGLIDTQYF
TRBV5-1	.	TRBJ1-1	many	TGCGCCAGCAGCCAAATTCGGGACACTGAAGCTTTCTTT	CASSQIRDTEAFF
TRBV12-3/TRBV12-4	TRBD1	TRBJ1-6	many	TGTGCCAGCAGATCCGGGGCAGGGGGCTTATATAATTCACCCCTCCACTTT	CASRSGAGGLYNSPLHF
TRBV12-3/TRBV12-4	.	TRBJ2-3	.	TGTGCCAGCAGCTTCGGGGTCACAGATACGCAGTATTTT	CASSFGVTDTQYF
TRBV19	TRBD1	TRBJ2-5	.	TGTGCCAGTAGTCCTGGACGGGACAGGCTAGAGACCCAGTACTTC	CASSPGRDRLETQYF
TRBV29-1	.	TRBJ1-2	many	TGCAGCGTTGCCAATTATGTCCAGGACTATGGCTACACCTTC	CSVANYVQDYGYTF
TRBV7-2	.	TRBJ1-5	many	TGTGCCAGCAGCTTACCACCCGGTAGCAATCAGCCCCAGCATTTT	CASSLPPGSNQPQHF
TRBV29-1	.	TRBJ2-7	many	TGCAGCGTTGTTAGGGACGGGAGCTCCTACGAGCAGTACTTC	CSVVRDGSSYEQYF
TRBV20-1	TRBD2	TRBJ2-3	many	TGCAGTGCTAGAATCCCACTAGCGGGGGTTAGCACAGATACGCAGTATTTT	CSARIPLAGVSTDTQYF
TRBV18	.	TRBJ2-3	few	TGTGCCAGCTCACCACGGGGCGTTGGGTCCACAGATACGCAGTATTTT	CASSPRGVGSTDTQYF
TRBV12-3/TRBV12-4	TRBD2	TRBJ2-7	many	TGTGCCAGCAGCCTGACGGGGGGGCAGGAGCAGTACTTC	CASSLTGGQEQYF
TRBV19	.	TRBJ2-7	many	TGTGCCAGTAGGACCTCTGGAGGGGTTGAGCAGTACTTC	CASRTSGGVEQYF
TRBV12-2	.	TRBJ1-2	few	TGTGCAAGTCGCCCGGGGCCCCCAAACTATGGCTACACCTTC	CASRPGPPNYGYTF
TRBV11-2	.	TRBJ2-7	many	TGTGCCAGCAGCTCCCCGCGGGGAGGCTCCTACGAGCAGTACTTC	CASSSPRGGSYEQYF